This is a list of T cell receptor beta chains from one sample in a study of blood T cell repertoires in COVID-19. Profiling relied on immunoSEQ multiplex PCR, and the TCRdb table lists in-frame clones only, not all of them. The repertoire holds about 120,000 clones, with around four fifths as singletons. The sequencing sample was made of peripheral blood. These receptors all come from a human donor in a cohort sampled during active COVID-19. The CDR3 runs from the conserved cysteine through the conserved F or W. A D gene is named only where the DNA matches it firmly. Clone size is stated in some rows and not others, as once, few, many or a class when expanded.

V	D	J	size	DNA	CDR3
TRBV27	TRBD1	TRBJ1-6	-	TGTGCCAGCAGCCCTAACAGGGGAAATTCACCCCTCCACTTT	CASSPNRGNSPLHF
TRBV7-2	TRBD1	TRBJ2-7	-	TGTGCCAGCAGCTCGGACAGGGAAGATCAGTACTTC	CASSSDREDQYF
TRBV18	TRBD1	TRBJ1-2	-	TGTGCCAGCTCCGACCGGACAGGTCATAACTATGGCTACACCTTC	CASSDRTGHNYGYTF
TRBV28	-	TRBJ2-3	-	TGTGCCAGCAGCCCTAAGGGTCGCGGACCGCTTTACAGGATGGATACGCAGTATTTT	CASSPKGRGPLYRMDTQYF
TRBV28	-	TRBJ1-5	-	TGTGCCAGCAGTTTGGATAGGGCAGGGGTGGAGCCCCAGCATTTT	CASSLDRAGVEPQHF
TRBV5-1	-	TRBJ1-2	-	TGCGCCAGCAGCTTGGCATCAGGGAGGCTAAACTATGGCTACACCTTC	CASSLASGRLNYGYTF
TRBV6-5	TRBD1	TRBJ2-3	-	TGTGCCAGCAGTTACTCAGGGGACCGGGACAGGGGCCATTTT	CASSYSGDRDRGHF
TRBV15	-	TRBJ1-1	-	TGTGCCACCAGCAGAGATGGCCCCGGGCGGGAAAGACAAAGGAATGCGGCTTTCTTT	CATSRDGPGRERQRNAAFF
TRBV7-9	-	TRBJ2-1	-	TGTGCCAGCAGCTTAGTCGAGGGAGGTAGGGTCTTC	CASSLVEGGRVF
TRBV18	-	TRBJ2-5	-	TGTGCCAGCTCGGCGGGATCGGGAGAGACCCAGTACTTC	CASSAGSGETQYF
TRBV5-1	TRBD2	TRBJ2-1	-	TGCGCCAGCAGCTCTGGGACTAGTTTGCAAAATGAGCAGTTCTTC	CASSSGTSLQNEQFF
TRBV11-2	TRBD2	TRBJ2-2	-	TGTGCCAGCAGCACCATCCGGACTAGCGGGGGGCGAACCGGGGAGCTGTTTTTT	CASSTIRTSGGRTGELFF
TRBV28	TRBD1	TRBJ2-2	-	TGTGCCAGCAGCCCCCCTCCCGGACAGGGCAGCACCGGGGAGCTGTTTTTT	CASSPPPGQGSTGELFF
TRBV5-1	TRBD1	TRBJ1-2	-	TGCGCCAGCAGCTTGGTTTCCTCCGGACAGGGTGACGATGGCTACACCTTC	CASSLVSSGQGDDGYTF
TRBV28	-	TRBJ2-5	-	TGTGCCAGCAGTTCCGGCGGGGGACAACAAGAGACCCAGTACTTC	CASSSGGGQQETQYF
TRBV7-2	-	TRBJ1-1	-	TGTGCCAGCAGCTTAGTCGGCGGATTGAACACTGAAGCTTTCTTT	CASSLVGGLNTEAFF
TRBV12-3/TRBV12-4	-	TRBJ2-7	-	TGTGCCAGCAGTTTCGAAGCCCACGAGCAGTACTTC	CASSFEAHEQYF
TRBV18	TRBD2	TRBJ2-1	-	TGTGCCAGCTCACCGGGACTAGCGGGTTTAAATGAGCAGTTCTTC	CASSPGLAGLNEQFF
TRBV30	-	TRBJ2-7	once	TGTGCCTGGAGTGTACGCCGAGCCAGTAAGACTTACGAGCAGTACTTC	CAWSVRRASKTYEQYF
TRBV9	TRBD1	TRBJ1-2	-	TGTGCCAGCAGCCTGGACAGGGCTAACTATGGCTACACCTTC	CASSLDRANYGYTF
TRBV28	-	TRBJ2-2	-	TGTGCCAGCATCGGGGGGCTAACCGGGGAGCTGTTTTTT	CASIGGLTGELFF
TRBV27	-	TRBJ1-4	-	TGTGCCAGCGGTCCAGCAACTAATGAAAAACTGTTTTTT	CASGPATNEKLFF
TRBV7-3	TRBD1	TRBJ1-1	-	TGTGCCAGCAGCTTGGGACAGGGCACTGAAGCTTTCTTT	CASSLGQGTEAFF
TRBV28	TRBD1	TRBJ1-2	-	TGTGCCAGCAGAACTACAGGGGAGGCCTATGGCTACACCTTC	CASRTTGEAYGYTF
TRBV28	TRBD1	TRBJ1-4	once	TGTGCCAGCAGTTTGGCCGACAGGGGAACTAATGAAAAACTGTTTTTT	CASSLADRGTNEKLFF
TRBV29-1	TRBD2	TRBJ2-3	-	TGCAGCACCGGACTAGCGGTTTCCACAGATACGCAGTATTTT	CSTGLAVSTDTQYF
TRBV28	-	TRBJ2-3	-	TGTGCCAGCAGTAGCGGAGTTAGCACAGATACGCAGTATTTT	CASSSGVSTDTQYF
TRBV5-4	-	TRBJ1-6	-	TGTGCCAGCAGCTTGGGACAGTCTAGCTCCTATAATTCACCCCTCCACTTT	CASSLGQSSSYNSPLHF
TRBV5-1	TRBD1	TRBJ1-2	-	TGCGCCAGCAGCTTCTCCCATGAGGGGGCCGAAGACTATGGCTACACCTTC	CASSFSHEGAEDYGYTF